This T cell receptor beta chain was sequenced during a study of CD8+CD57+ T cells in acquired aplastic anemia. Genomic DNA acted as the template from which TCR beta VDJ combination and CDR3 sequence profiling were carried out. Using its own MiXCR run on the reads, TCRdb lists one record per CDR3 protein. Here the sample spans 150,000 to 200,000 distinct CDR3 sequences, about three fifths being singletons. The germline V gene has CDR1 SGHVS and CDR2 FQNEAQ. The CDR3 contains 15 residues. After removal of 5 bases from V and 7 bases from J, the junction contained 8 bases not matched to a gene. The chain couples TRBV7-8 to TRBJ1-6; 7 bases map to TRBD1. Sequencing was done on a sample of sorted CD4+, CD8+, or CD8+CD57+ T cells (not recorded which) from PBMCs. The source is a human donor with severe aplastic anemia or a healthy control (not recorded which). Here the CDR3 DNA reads TGTGCCAGCAGCCCCGAGGGGGCGCAGAATTCACCCCTCCACTTT. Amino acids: CASSPEGAQNSPLHF.